Sequencing of this T cell receptor (beta chain) was carried out in a study of cytomegalovirus exposure and HLA in healthy donors (dated by TCRdb to 2015 to 2018). The study in broad terms: An earlier analysis of some 620 of the donors reported under 300 Gb of sequence data and 95 million to 130 million unique TCR beta sequences obtained from about 180 million T cells. An early release covering just under 650 HLA-typed donors comprised about 300 gigabases of sequencing data and approximately 80 million unique TCR sequences. The genetic ancestry cluster associated with self-reported Caucasian donors included over 65% of the roughly 400 genotyped donors. The study was designed to test whether signatures of past pathogen exposure could be identified by cataloging public T cell receptors. The study profiled the T cell repertoires of about 640 subjects by immunosequencing and related them to cytomegalovirus serostatus. A separate validation cohort of approximately 120 different subjects was used in addition to the approximately 700-subject first cohort. To predict cytomegalovirus infection status, the study brought together high-throughput TCR immunosequencing, statistical association of individual TCRs with disease status, and machine learning. A later analysis re-examined previously published TCR beta repertoires from just over 650 donors and added high-resolution HLA genotyping to investigate patterns of TCR occurrence. In the later analysis, no new phenotypic data were used to find candidate immune exposures; instead, reliance was placed on TCR beta sequences and their occurrence across donors. To decide whether each TCR beta V gene segment behaved as functional or pseudogenic, an earlier analysis of approximately 620 of the donors relied on high-throughput TCR beta sequencing. Alongside the repertoire data, information on donor age, sex, ethnicity and CMV serostatus was compiled. Genome-wide SNP genotypes for about 65% of the roughly 670 donors were used in a later genetic analysis, which treated that subset as a discovery cohort. Every repertoire in the discovery cohort had been generated on one and the same sequencing platform. Class I and class II HLA loci were covered by the typing at four-digit resolution. Typing coverage varied by locus: 629-630 donors for A, B, C, DRB1 and DQB1; roughly 560 for DQA1; approximately 610 for DPA1; around 450 for DPB1. Roughly five DR-DQ haplotypes were handled as single units for association and clustering, since linkage in the cohort was strong. Across around 400 genotyped donors of the cohort, an average of roughly 230,000 unique TCR beta nucleotide sequences per donor were sequenced, and 15% to 20% of those sequences were non-productive. What the study reported, not specific to this receptor: In vitro tests confirmed that three of the cytomegalovirus-associated TCR beta chains recognize cytomegalovirus antigens. In a later genetic analysis, fewer N-insertions in productive TCRs were reported among donors in an Asian-associated ancestry cluster than the approximately 670-donor mean. In a later analysis, TCR association rates were found to vary across HLA loci, with the most associated TCRs seen for DRB1 alleles and the fewest for HLA-C alleles. Across donors, most TCR sequences were observed very rarely, whereas some public TCRs were present in many individuals. The presence/absence analyses assumed that sequencing depth was roughly uniform across donors, and that assumption may not be true. A group of highly shared sequence variants was considered likely to be a technical artifact of the sequencing pipeline. The earlier analysis of around 600 of the donors excluded 15 to 20 rarely observed V segments, including chromosome 9 orphons, because counts were too low. The authors suggested that the approach could potentially be extended to other disease states and immunological phenotypes. According to a later analysis, most CMV-associated TCR beta chains appeared to be HLA-restricted, and the HLA associations seemed to be driven largely by CMV exposure. HLA typing was unavailable for some donors at each locus, so association tests used only the typed subset. In an earlier analysis of approximately 590 of the donors, most TCR beta V segments appeared in productive rearrangements about 87% or about 30% of the time, broadly matching IMGT annotations. The cohort was sequenced for TCR beta chains only, and without alpha or paired-chain data the features that could be detected were limited. A later analysis reported that several top co-occurrence clusters appeared linked to parvovirus B19, influenza, CMV and Epstein-Barr virus. The study gave a list of 150 to 200 TCR beta chains associated with cytomegalovirus. V-gene and J-gene trimming of TCR beta chains was associated with a missense DCLRE1C variant in a later genetic analysis, and the association was replicated in an independent cohort. Correlated functional status among segregating V segments might be attributable to linkage disequilibrium, but an unknown experimental factor could not be ruled out. A later analysis found that HLA-associated TCR beta chains were more clonally expanded and had lower generation probabilities than equally common non-associated chains. In a later analysis, 15,000 to 20,000 TCR beta sequences were associated with specific HLA alleles at a false discovery rate of 0.05. Some IMGT-functional V segments, including TRBV6-2 and TRBV6-3, could not be distinguished by the 87-base-pair reads and were therefore excluded. A further reported finding was that TCR beta sequences accurately predicted the HLA-A and HLA-B alleles for most subjects in the first cohort. When HLA alleles, especially DR and DQ, strongly co-occurred, TCR associations were difficult to assign to individual alleles. Cytomegalovirus status was reported to be diagnosed by the classifier with high specificity and sensitivity in both the original and validation cohorts. Immune exposure information for the cohort was limited to CMV serostatus.

Counted from cysteine to phenylalanine, this CDR3 has 16 amino acids. Only the CDR3 region is kept as DNA, spanning 48 bases read in frame from base 1. CDR1 and CDR2 (MNHEY, SMNVEV) derive from the germline V gene (reference sequence). V is shortened by 8 bases, J by 2 bases, and the region joining them spans 21 bases. Libraries were prepared through the immunoSEQ multiplex PCR assay. A mixture of 60 forward primers for TCR Vbeta segments and 13 reverse primers for TCR Jbeta segments was used in the multiplex PCR. Amplification of the CDR3 region of rearranged TCR beta genes was performed with a multiplex PCR assay on genomic DNA. The amplified TCR beta libraries were sequenced on the Illumina HiSeq System as 87-base-pair reads. In the authors' own workflow: A later analysis tallied roughly 78 million unique TCR beta chains across the 650 to 750 repertoires, and around 10 million of those chains were shared by two or more donors. To remove PCR and sequencing errors, raw reads were error-corrected and collapsed into unique sequences using a nearest-neighbor algorithm that merged closely related sequences. CDR3 sequences were aligned to IMGT reference sequences to assign V, D and J gene segments. For a sequence to be retained, a match of at least six nucleotides to both a V gene segment and a J gene segment was required. A rearrangement counted as productive if the CDR3 had no stop codons and remained in frame with V and J, and every other rearrangement counted as non-productive. CDR3 was defined according to IMGT convention as the region running from the second conserved V-encoded cysteine to the conserved J-encoded phenylalanine. The earlier analysis of approximately 590 of the donors excluded any sequence lacking an unambiguous match to a single V gene segment. In an earlier analysis of 450 to 700 of the donors, V segments were called functional above 56.7% productive rearrangements and were called segregating when the between-donor standard deviation exceeded 5%. A statistical classification framework was built for diagnosing cytomegalovirus status from the catalog of TCR beta chain sequences. V and J gene assignment, in a later analysis, came from comparing TCR nucleotide sequences with IMGT/GENE-DB human TR gene sequences. A later analysis assigned CDR3 sequences and most-parsimonious VDJ recombination scenarios with the TCRdist pipeline. In a later analysis, every TCR beta chain was defined by the combination of its CDR3 amino acid sequence and its V-gene family, and reads without a unique V-gene family were dropped. As a way to deal with suspected cross-contamination and a sequencing artifact, a later analysis dropped more than 500 nucleotide sequences that were highly shared and had low generation probability. A later analysis calculated a clonal expansion index for each public chain from normalized within-repertoire ranks of inferred template counts. In a later analysis, generation probabilities were computed with a VDJ recombination model fitted to out-of-frame rearrangements, and the resulting probabilities were checked against IGoR. In a later analysis, hypergeometric tests were used to score TCR-TCR, TCR-HLA and TCR-CMV co-occurrence, with a repertoire-size bias correction applied to TCR pairs. In a later analysis, false discovery rates were estimated by permuting HLA or CMV assignments 20 times. In a later analysis, co-occurring TCRs were grouped with DBSCAN, and TCRdist sequence similarity was added when clustering was performed within HLA-allele-positive subsets. Repertoires with fewer than 30,000 or more than 120,000 public chains were left out of co-occurrence clustering, as were a few repertoires with anomalous nucleotide sharing. Drawn from immuneACCESS, this table holds only the in-frame rearrangements with V and J called that TCRdb kept. Clones are partly lost; checked studies trace under half to an unresolved V gene and leave the rest unexplained. Clone size and the V and J calls come from that table; the DNA yielded D and trimming. The sample yields about 160,000 clones; about four fifths were counted once. Jointly, the top ten make up around 10% of the sample.

On this clone: Its antigen is not yet known. Per-nucleotide qualities are absent, and no much larger clonotype sits a single base away.

The cohort consisted of approximately 670 healthy bone marrow donors. All cohort members were sampled while nominally healthy, although unrecorded immune exposures were likely present. The donor was CMV seropositive and was included in the group of around 300 seropositive cohort members. A peripheral blood sample was provided by each donor, and peripheral blood mononuclear cells were used for TCR beta sequencing. The Qiagen DNeasy Blood Extraction Kit was used to extract genomic DNA from the blood cell samples. The rearrangement joined TRBV27 to TRBJ1-2; 5 matching bases give a weak D call of TRBD1. The sequencing sample was made of PBMCs. The clonotype was recovered from a man in his forties or fifties in good health and CMV-seropositive. The DNA sequence reads TGTGCCAGCCGTGGCGGAACGTCGGGGGTAAACTATGGCTACACCTTC. It specifies CASRGGTSGVNYGYTF.